One sample yielded the 23 T cell receptor beta chains listed below, sequenced in a study of cytomegalovirus exposure and HLA in healthy donors. Amplification used 60 Vbeta primers and 13 Jbeta primers. Profiling relied on immunoSEQ multiplex PCR, and the TCRdb table lists in-frame clones only, not all of them. The sample yields 100,000 to 150,000 clones, roughly 82% seen once. Sequenced material: PBMCs. Receptors were obtained from a man aged 18 to 35 in good health and CMV-seropositive.

The rearrangement uses TRBV5-5 and TRBJ2-2, with no clear D. Germline V gives CDR1 SGHKS, CDR2 YYEKEE (reference sequence). Between the trimmed V and J ends, which lost 3 bases and 4 bases, there was a span of 10 bases. This CDR3 is 14 amino acids long. This CDR3 is CASSSLYSTGELFF. The DNA for the CDR3 is TGTGCCAGCAGCTCTCTGTATAGCACCGGGGAGCTGTTTTTT.

The CDR3: CASTLTHSGANVLTF. In nucleotides, the CDR3 is TGTGCCAGTACCCTGACACACTCTGGGGCCAACGTCCTGACTTTC. The chain uses TRBV19 and TRBJ2-6; D uncertain. The CDR3 is 15 residues long. Germline V gene sequence: CDR1 LNHDA, CDR2 SQIVND (reference sequence). Trimming cost V 7 bases and J 0 bases, with 10 bases left between them.

J is TRBJ1-2 and V is TRBV28; 8 bases map to TRBD1. Per germline, CDR1 MDHEN and CDR2 SYDVKM. The CDR3 covers 15 residues. Unmatched junction bases numbered 6, after V lost 4 bases and J lost 2 bases. CDR3 sequence: CASSYRDRINYGYTF. The CDR3 region has the DNA TGTGCCAGCAGTTACCGGGACAGGATAAACTATGGCTACACCTTC.

The V gene is TRBV30, the J gene TRBJ1-1; no clear D gene. The germline V gene has CDR1 GTSNPN and CDR2 SVGIG (reference sequence). V dropped 2 bases and J dropped 3 bases, with 10 bases sitting between them. There are 13 residues in the CDR3. The CDR3 loop is CAWSSTRYTEAFF. CDR3 nucleotide sequence: TGTGCCTGGAGTTCCACACGATACACTGAAGCTTTCTTT. Full variable domain (missing parts from reference TRBV30 and TRBJ1-1): SQTIHQWPATLVQPVGSPLSLECTVEGTSNPNLYWYRQAAGRGLQLLFYSVGIGQISSEVPQNLSASRPQDRQFILSSKKLLLSDSGFYLCAWSSTRYTEAFFGQGTRLTVV.

The chain links TRBV4-1 to TRBJ2-1; no clear D gene. V lost 1 base, J lost 8 bases, and 6 bases lay in between. Germline CDR1 is MGHRA and CDR2 is YSYEKL. This CDR3 contains 12 residues. The CDR3 spells CASSQGEDEQFF. As DNA, the CDR3 is TGCGCCAGCAGCCAAGGTGAGGATGAGCAGTTCTTC.

This clone was seen just once. The genes are TRBV19 and TRBJ1-5; tentative D call: TRBD1 (6 bases). Trimming left V 5 bases short and J 7 bases short, with 21 bases between. Looked up from germline, CDR1 is LNHDA and CDR2 is SQIVND (reference sequence). This CDR3 is 16 amino acids long. As DNA, the CDR3 is TGTGCCAGTAGTCCGAGACAGGCCCTCGGTAGACAGCCCCAGCATTTT. It is translated as CASSPRQALGRQPQHF.

V is TRBV6-1 and J is TRBJ2-7; D call uncertain. V lost 2 bases, J lost 1 base, and 12 bases lay in between. Germline CDR1 is MNHNS and CDR2 is SASEGT. The CDR3 extends over 15 amino acids. As DNA, the CDR3 is TGTGCCAGCAGTGAATCCAGCGTCTTGTCCTACGAGCAGTACTTC. This codes for CASSESSVLSYEQYF.

The chain is built from TRBV5-1 and TRBJ2-2; 7 bases fit TRBD1. The CDR3 has 14 amino acids. Germline CDR1 is SGHRS and CDR2 is YFSETQ. Trimming took 7 bases from V and 7 from J; bases not matched to a gene: 10. The CDR3 sequence is CASGETGNGGELFF. CDR3 DNA: TGCGCCAGCGGGGAGACAGGGAATGGCGGGGAGCTGTTTTTT.

This clone was detected a few times. The chain has TRBV4-2 and TRBJ2-2; 11 positions match TRBD2. This CDR3 is built from 16 residues. With 0 bases clipped from V and 6 bases from J, the junction kept 3 bases outside the gene matches. Per germline, CDR1 LGHNA and CDR2 YNFKEQ. The CDR3, as DNA: TGTGCCAGCAGCCAAGACGGTAGCGGGGGGGCCGGGGAGCTGTTTTTT. This gives the protein CASSQDGSGGAGELFF.

V usage is TRBV10-1 and J usage is TRBJ1-2; D possibly corresponds to TRBD1 (6 bases). Germline V gene sequence: CDR1 WNHNN, CDR2 SYGVQD (reference sequence). The CDR3 contains 13 residues. The V gene lost 5 bases and the J gene lost 4 bases, with 11 bases spanning the gap. CDR3 sequence reads: CASSIDRTYGYTF. The CDR3 DNA is TGCGCCAGCAGTATCGACAGGACCTATGGCTACACCTTC.

For this clone: One end of the junction does not line up with germline, which may come from a read error. The genes are TRBV5-1 and TRBJ2-6; D may be TRBD1 (5 bases). Germline V gene data show CDR1 as SGHRS and CDR2 as YFSETQ. The CDR3 covers 17 residues. CDR3 loop: CASSLGHLLSGANGLTF. The CDR3 region has the DNA TGCGCCAGCAGCTTGGGCCATCTATTATCTGGGGCCAACGGCCTGACTTTC.

V usage is TRBV18 and J usage is TRBJ1-1, with D possibly being TRBD1 (6 bases). The germline gives CDR1 KGHSH, CDR2 LQKENI. The CDR3 sequence is 13 residues long. The germline V and J ends were trimmed by 5 bases and 1 base, with 8 bases remaining between them. The CDR3 DNA reads as TGTGCCAGCTCAGTGGGGGCGAACACTGAAGCTTTCTTT. It yields the protein CASSVGANTEAFF.

The V and J genes are TRBV5-1 and TRBJ2-1, with TRBD1 as a possible D gene (5 bases). Germline CDR1 and CDR2: SGHRS and YFSETQ. There are 16 residues in the CDR3. The ends were cut back, 0 bases at V and 2 bases at J, with 12 bases in the middle. This CDR3 reads CASSLARAATYNEQFF. In DNA form, the CDR3 reads TGCGCCAGCAGCTTGGCCAGGGCCGCCACCTACAATGAGCAGTTCTTC.

The chain carries TRBV6-1 and TRBJ1-1; 7 nucleotides agree with TRBD1. In germline, CDR1 is MNHNS, CDR2 SASEGT. The trim removed 1 base at V and 1 base at J, leaving 0 bases unmatched. The CDR3 runs to 14 residues. CDR3 loop: CASSEGQGNTEAFF. The CDR3 nucleotides read TGTGCCAGCAGTGAAGGACAGGGGAACACTGAAGCTTTCTTT.

This clone came up once. The chain employs TRBV19 and TRBJ1-1; unclear D gene. The length of the CDR3 is 13 residues. V shed 2 bases and J shed 0 bases, with 4 bases lying between them. Germline CDR1 is LNHDA and CDR2 is SQIVND (reference sequence). The CDR3 loop is CASSILLNTEAFF. CDR3 coding DNA: TGTGCCAGTAGTATACTCCTGAACACTGAAGCTTTCTTT.

This chain uses TRBV5-1 with TRBJ2-1; TRBD2 aligns across 10 bases. The V gene end was trimmed by 0 bases and the J gene end by 10 bases; junction bases not matched to a gene: 10. The CDR3 has 16 residues. Germline V gene lookup returns CDR1 SGHRS and CDR2 YFSETQ. CDR3 bases: TGCGCCAGCAGCTTGGAGGAGGGACTAGCGACGCGCGAGCAGTTCTTC. Its translation is CASSLEEGLATREQFF.

J is TRBJ1-1 and V is TRBV28, with D perhaps TRBD1 (5 bases). The V end was cut by 2 bases, the J end by 5 bases, with 15 bases between. The CDR3 is 15 residues long. Germline V gives CDR1 MDHEN, CDR2 SYDVKM. Here the CDR3 reads CASSLGGVRGTEAFF. DNA for the CDR3: TGTGCCAGCAGTTTAGGCGGGGTGCGGGGGACTGAAGCTTTCTTT.

This sequence joins TRBV27 and TRBJ2-1; a weak D match, TRBD1 (6 bases). Germline V gives CDR1 MNHEY, CDR2 SMNVEV (reference sequence). V was pared by 6 bases and J by 2 bases, with 23 bases between. This CDR3 has 18 amino acids. CDR3 DNA sequence: TGTGCCAGCAGACCCCTGGACGCGATGGGGGCCACCTACAATGAGCAGTTCTTC. It translates to CASRPLDAMGATYNEQFF.

V gene TRBV7-9 combines with J gene TRBJ2-1; TRBD2 matches 8 bases. The J segment lost 2 bases and the V segment lost 4 bases, leaving 4 bases of the junction unmatched. This CDR3 comprises 15 residues. Germline V lookup: CDR1 SEHNR, CDR2 FQNEAQ (reference sequence). This CDR3 is CASSSQRETYNEQFF. The CDR3 DNA reads as TGTGCCAGCAGCTCCCAGCGGGAGACCTACAATGAGCAGTTCTTC.

The CDR3 loop reads CASSIGQLEKLFF. In nucleotides, the CDR3 is TGTGCCAGTAGTATCGGACAGCTAGAAAAACTGTTTTTT. This sequence joins TRBV19 and TRBJ1-4, with D maybe TRBD1 (6 bases). The CDR3 is 13 residues long. V lost 3 bases and J lost 8, with 10 bases in between. Germline CDR1 is LNHDA and CDR2 is SQIVND (reference sequence).

The chain carries TRBV28 and TRBJ1-1; D not certain. The V end was cut by 1 base, the J end by 10 bases, with 10 bases between. This CDR3 has 12 amino acids. Germline CDR1 MDHEN, CDR2 SYDVKM. The CDR3 DNA reads TGTGCCAGCAGTTTATTTATCAGTGGAGCTTTCTTT. Protein sequence: CASSLFISGAFF.

J is TRBJ1-1 and V is TRBV2; the D is unclear. The germline V gene encodes CDR1 SNHLY and CDR2 FYNNEI. V gave up 4 bases and J gave up 0 bases, with 6 bases separating them. The CDR3 is 13 residues long. CDR3 sequence reads: CASSGQMNTEAFF. Here the CDR3 DNA reads TGTGCCAGCAGTGGTCAGATGAACACTGAAGCTTTCTTT.

The V call is TRBV7-2, the J call TRBJ1-2; no clear D gene. Germline CDR1 SGHTA, CDR2 FQGNSA. This CDR3 has 13 amino acids. Deletions cut 5 bases from V and 5 bases from J, with 12 bases between. The CDR3, as DNA: TGTGCCAGCAGCCCAAAGGCGGCGTATGGCTACACCTTC. Protein: CASSPKAAYGYTF. Full variable domain (rest looked up from reference TRBV7-2 and TRBJ1-2): GAGVSQSPSNKVTEKGKDVELRCDPISGHTALYWYRQSLGQGLEFLIYFQGNSAPDKSGLPSDRFSAERTGGSVSTLTIQRTQQEDSAVYLCASSPKAAYGYTFGSGTRLTVV.